This T cell receptor (beta chain) was sequenced during a study of response to subunit inactivated influenza vaccine. Findings and limits, study-wide: Authors suggested few new T cells are recruited by each seasonal influenza vaccination.

TCRdb reprocessed the RT-PCR reads with MiXCR, giving one entry per CDR3 protein. The sample includes some 850,000 distinct CDR3 sequences, around 20% of them seen just once. Of note for this clonotype: Its specificity is not known.

This CDR3 is 15 amino acids long. The V and J ends lost 4 bases and 8 bases, in that order; junction bases with no gene match: 6. CDR1 is SGHNT, CDR2 YYREEE, per germline (reference sequence). The chain combines TRBV5-4 with TRBJ2-1, with 13 nucleotides matching TRBD2. Sequenced here: PBMCs from blood, sampled around 5 days after vaccination. The source is a man aged 50 or older who received an inactivated influenza vaccine. The CDR3 nucleotides read TGTGCCAGCAGCCTGACTAGCGGGGGGTGGGATGAGCAGTTCTTC. It specifies CASSLTSGGWDEQFF.